Listed below are T cell receptor beta chains from one sample, sequenced in a study of blood T cell repertoires in COVID-19. The protocol was immunoSEQ multiplex PCR, while the TCRdb copy is restricted to in-frame clones and leaves out a portion. The data hold hundreds of thousands of clones, with 75% to 90% observed a single time. The sequencing input was peripheral blood. The receptors derive from a woman aged 25 to 39 with active or convalescent COVID-19. Each CDR3 is given without its conserved first and last residue.

v_call cdr3_aa
TRBV30 AWSVFKGEGPYEQY
TRBV4-2 ASSQDTGQGQTEAF
TRBV7-8 ASSLASTDYEQY
TRBV19 ASSTGQGASHEQF
TRBV6-5 ASTADSSTNEKLF
TRBV10-3 AILRSGSGAEQF
TRBV6-5 ASSSVVDYGYT
TRBV5-6 ASSLVRDYGYT
TRBV19 ASSIAGGPTEAF
TRBV18 ASSEGQPVNYGYT
TRBV7-6 ASSLGDSGGSEQF
TRBV6-5 ASIGDLSYEQY
TRBV4-1 ASRGHDNSPLH
TRBV18 ASSPRDRVEGDGYT
TRBV2 ASSLAGGGETQY
TRBV13 ASSLPAWPSGPDTQY
TRBV15 ATSHPGADWDEQF
TRBV25-1 ASSEFLGQGSGELF
TRBV3-1/TRBV3-2 ASSQGGQGQETQY
TRBV25-1 ASSEWGTTYEQY
TRBV6-1 ASSERRESPNYGYT
TRBV6-6 ASSETVGVTEAF
TRBV28 ATGSGMSTDTQY
TRBV7-6 ASSLARGGGPSGANVLT
TRBV19 ASSDGGKGSYEQY
TRBV19 ASSLSGGVYEQY
TRBV6-5 ASSLTGNYGYT
TRBV13 ASREGAFSSKLF
TRBV6-1 ASSVLAGGQNNEQF
TRBV27 ASSHRGPDYGYT
TRBV3-1/TRBV3-2 ASSQAYTGSGLNTEAF
TRBV29-1 SVVLGDSSYNSPLH
TRBV4-1 ASSSPGQEGGNTIY
TRBV7-9 ASSLAGQDLTEAF
TRBV19 ASRGQGASEKLF
TRBV19 ASSRRAADTQY
TRBV29-1 SARPSAQETQY
TRBV4-1 ASSHPPAGTYEQY
TRBV29-1 SVEGTGSDYGYT
TRBV19 ASMAGSGNTIY
TRBV19 ASSIRRGETQY
TRBV30 AGSDSLLRGGY